This TCR beta chain was sequenced during a study of blood T cell repertoires in COVID-19. Study as a whole: There were acute and convalescent COVID-19 samples, and they came from the United States, Italy and Spain. PBMCs, B-cell-depleted T cells, or T cells were the source of the cDNA or gDNA that made up the material.

This clone was counted a single time. Per the germline V gene, CDR1 is LGHDT and CDR2 is YNNKEL (reference sequence). CDR3 length: 17 amino acids. Unmatched junction bases numbered 10, after V lost 4 bases and J lost 4 bases. As processed by the authors: The authors estimated nucleated cell counts from reference gene primer amplification. The data were produced by immunoSEQ multiplex PCR, yet TCRdb's version contains in-frame clones alone and is incomplete. V and J calls and clone size are as listed in that table; D and trimming were resolved from the DNA. The data contain over 100,000 clones, about 78% of them seen just once; the ten biggest clones take up around 4%.

The sequenced material came from peripheral blood. The origin of this receptor is a human donor in a cohort sampled during active or convalescent COVID-19. This chain uses TRBV3-1 (or the pseudogene TRBV3-2) with TRBJ2-1; 10 bases line up with TRBD2. The CDR3 spells CASSPRTSGQRYNEQFF. CDR3 coding DNA: TGTGCCAGCAGCCCGCGGACTAGCGGACAACGATACAATGAGCAGTTCTTC.